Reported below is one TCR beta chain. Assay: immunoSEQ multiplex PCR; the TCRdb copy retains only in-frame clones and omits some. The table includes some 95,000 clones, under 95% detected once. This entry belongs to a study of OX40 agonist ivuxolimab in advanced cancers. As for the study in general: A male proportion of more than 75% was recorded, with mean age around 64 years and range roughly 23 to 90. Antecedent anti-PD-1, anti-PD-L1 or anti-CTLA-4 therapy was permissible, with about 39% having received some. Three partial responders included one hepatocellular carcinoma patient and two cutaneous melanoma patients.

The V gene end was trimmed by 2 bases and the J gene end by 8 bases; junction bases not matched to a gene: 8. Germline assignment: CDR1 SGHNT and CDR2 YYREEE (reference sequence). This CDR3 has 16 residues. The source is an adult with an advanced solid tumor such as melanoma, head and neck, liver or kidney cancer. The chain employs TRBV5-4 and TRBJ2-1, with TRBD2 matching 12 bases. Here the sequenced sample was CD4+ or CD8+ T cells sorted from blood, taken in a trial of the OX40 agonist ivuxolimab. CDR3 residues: CASSFRASGGADEQFF. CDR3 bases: TGTGCCAGCAGCTTTAGAGCTAGCGGGGGGGCGGATGAGCAGTTCTTC.